The entry below gives a single TCR beta chain sequence along with its context. Its antigen is currently unknown. Pools of viral peptides were used by the ViraFEST assay to expand antigen-specific CD4+ T cells ahead of sequencing. Investigators separated out CD4+ T cells once 10 days of culture had passed. The person had a PCR-confirmed SARS-CoV-2 infection during March to December 2020. Every participant took two doses of the BNT162b2 or mRNA-1273 vaccine. Cultures of fewer than 2.5 million PBMC per well contained 8 to 10 IU/ml IL-2 plus 10 ug/ml peptides. Fresh IL-2-containing medium replaced half the medium on days 3 and 7. This sample was taken from a study of vaccination effects on CD4 cells after COVID-19. Across the study: Early and late post-vaccination samples came from a few convalescent patients.

Study-level findings and limits: Late after vaccination, infection- and vaccine-induced clones showed marked clonal contraction.

The CDR3 runs to 14 residues. Per germline, CDR1 LGHNA and CDR2 YSLEER. V dropped 1 base and J dropped 7 bases, with 11 bases sitting between them. Data came from immunoSEQ multiplex PCR; TCRdb stores just in-frame clones and leaves some out. The sample shows about 14,000 clones, roughly four fifths of them seen only once. This receptor was identified in a human donor who had a prior SARS-CoV-2 infection. The source material was CD4+ T cells from PBMCs cultured with HCoV-NL63 spike peptides, sampled after COVID-19 vaccination. The V call is TRBV4-3, the J call TRBJ1-5, with a tentative D call TRBD1 (5 bases). The CDR3 DNA is TGCGCCAGCAGCCAAGCATGGGGCGGGCAGCCCCAGCATTTT. Translating it yields CASSQAWGGQPQHF.